A single sample gave rise to the 13 T cell receptor beta chains below, sequenced in a study. TCRdb recomputed calls from the 5' RACE reads with MiXCR, one row per CDR3 protein. This sample has about 6,600 distinct CDR3 sequences; more than 50% occur once, and the top ten carry roughly 4%. Specimen: tumor-infiltrating memory CD4+ T cells sorted from the breast tumor. The subset here: memory CD4+ T cells, CD4+CD45RO+CD25-. The receptors stem from a female donor with breast cancer.

The J gene is TRBJ2-1, the V gene TRBV29-1, with D maybe TRBD1 (6 bases). CDR3 size: 14 residues. Germline V gene lookup returns CDR1 SQVTM and CDR2 ANQGSEA. Trimming pared 6 bases from V and 1 base from J, leaving 13 bases between. CDR3: CSVKQGMSYNEQFF. The DNA for the CDR3 is TGCAGCGTAAAACAGGGTATGTCCTACAATGAGCAGTTCTTC.

The chain combines TRBV7-9 with TRBJ1-1; the match to TRBD1 covers 9 bases. V dropped 4 bases and J dropped 1; count of bases not matched to a gene: 1. In germline, CDR1 is SEHNR, CDR2 FQNEAQ (reference sequence). The length of the CDR3 is 14 residues. The CDR3 nucleotides are TGTGCCAGCAGCTCGGGACAGGGGAACACTGAAGCTTTCTTT. Translated, it gives CASSSGQGNTEAFF.

The CDR3 sequence is CASSRTGGGTEAFF. In nucleotides, the CDR3 is TGTGCCAGCAGCCGGACAGGGGGCGGAACTGAAGCTTTCTTT. The chain is built from TRBV5-4 and TRBJ1-1, with TRBD1 matching 11 bases. V lost 4 bases and J lost 5; bases outside the gene matches: 4. CDR3 length: 14 residues. Germline CDR1 is SGHNT and CDR2 is YYREEE (reference sequence).

V and J are TRBV2 and TRBJ2-7; TRBD2 matches at 7 bases. This CDR3 comprises 15 residues. Unmatched junction bases numbered 5, after V lost 3 bases and J lost 0 bases. Per germline, CDR1 SNHLY and CDR2 FYNNEI. This chain's CDR3 is CASSETGLSSYEQYF. The CDR3 DNA is TGTGCCAGCAGTGAGACGGGACTAAGCTCCTACGAGCAGTACTTC.

The chain is built from TRBV20-1 and TRBJ2-7; maybe TRBD1 (6 bases). Germline V gene data show CDR1 as DFQATT and CDR2 as SNEGSKA (reference sequence). This CDR3 region has 13 residues. Trimming shortened V by 0 bases and J by 3 bases, and 9 bases separated the two germline ends. The CDR3 sequence is CSARDRGYYEQYF. CDR3 DNA: TGCAGTGCTAGAGACAGGGGCTACTACGAGCAGTACTTC.

The chain carries TRBV2 and TRBJ2-2; TRBD2 aligns across 9 bases. The CDR3 has 15 amino acids. The junction had 7 bases not matched to a gene; V was cut back by 4 bases and J by 7 bases. CDR1 and CDR2 (germline): SNHLY, FYNNEI. The CDR3 bases are TGTGCCAGCAGTGCGTCGACTAGCGGTCACGGGGAGCTGTTTTTT. It yields the protein CASSASTSGHGELFF.

A word on this clonotype: One junction end does not reproduce the germline sequence, and a read error may be involved. The CDR3 DNA reads TGTGCCAGCAGCTTAAACGCCGGGGCTAATTCACCCCTCCGCTTT. Protein: CASSLNAGANSPLRF. J is TRBJ1-6 and V is TRBV7-3; maybe TRBD1 (5 bases). The CDR3 is 15 residues long. CDR1 is SGHTA and CDR2 is FQGTGA in the germline V gene.

The gene calls are TRBV6-1 and TRBJ2-7; 10 nucleotides line up with TRBD2. The V gene's germline CDR1 is MNHNS and CDR2 SASEGT. The CDR3 runs 15 residues. Unmatched junction bases numbered 7, after V lost 6 bases and J lost 2 bases. CDR3 loop: CASRGIAGGPYEQYF. DNA of the CDR3: TGTGCCAGCAGGGGGATAGCGGGGGGACCCTACGAGCAGTACTTC.

The V gene is TRBV5-5, the J gene TRBJ1-1; 8 bases are shared with TRBD1. Germline values: CDR1 SGHKS, CDR2 YYEKEE (reference sequence). V shed 4 bases and J 8 bases; nucleotides not matched to a gene: 16. The CDR3 contains 16 residues. In DNA form, the CDR3 reads TGTGCCAGCAGCGCGTCCGACCAGGGGGCGAGCCCAGAAGCTTTCTTT. As protein: CASSASDQGASPEAFF.

The rearrangement uses TRBV5-5 and TRBJ1-5, with 7 bases that match TRBD1. Germline V gives CDR1 SGHKS, CDR2 YYEKEE (reference sequence). The CDR3 has 14 amino acids. V dropped 4 bases and J dropped 4; count of bases not matched to a gene: 5. The CDR3 coding sequence is TGTGCCAGCAGCCTAGACAGGGCTAATCAGCCCCAGCATTTT. Translating it yields CASSLDRANQPQHF.

This chain joins TRBV4-2 and TRBJ1-3; D gene ambiguous. V shed 1 base and J shed 0 bases, with 7 bases lying between them. Per the germline V gene, CDR1 is LGHNA and CDR2 is YNFKEQ. The CDR3 contains 15 residues. The CDR3 reads CASSQVLGSGNTIYF. The CDR3 coding sequence is TGTGCCAGCAGCCAAGTTCTGGGCTCTGGAAACACCATATATTTT.

The chain is built from TRBV20-1 and TRBJ2-7; D unclear. CDR3 length equals 12 residues. Germline assignment: CDR1 DFQATT and CDR2 SNEGSKA (reference sequence). V gave up 5 bases and J gave up 3 bases, with 11 bases separating them. The CDR3 bases are TGCAGTGCTTTGAGGCCCGGCTACGAGCAGTACTTC. Translating gives CSALRPGYEQYF.

This clonotype was observed a handful of times. The CDR3 loop reads CSAFSLSYNSPLHF. CDR3 DNA sequence: TGCAGTGCATTCAGTCTCTCCTATAATTCACCCCTCCACTTT. The chain couples TRBV20-1 to TRBJ1-6; D call uncertain. V was pared by 6 bases and J by 0 bases, with 9 bases between. Germline assignment: CDR1 DFQATT and CDR2 SNEGSKA (reference sequence). The CDR3 has 14 amino acids.